This T cell receptor (beta chain) is from a study of CD8+ T cells in alopecia areata. Whole-study context: Treated individuals took tofacitinib by mouth, 5 to 10 mg twice daily.

Study conclusions and caveats: Especially in alopecia totalis/universalis, lesional scalp showed greater clonality than normal scalp did.

Following extraction, RNA underwent reverse transcription to cDNA, which served as the sequencing template. Assay used: immunoSEQ multiplex PCR; TCRdb lists only in-frame clones, some missing. The repertoire consists of some 130,000 clones, with roughly 64% occurring once and the leading ten covering roughly 6.7%. Both peripheral blood and punch biopsies of lesional scalp skin were obtained from patients who had alopecia areata. This CDR3 is 17 amino acids long. Germline lookup yields CDR1 SSHAT and CDR2 FNYEAQ (reference sequence). This clone was detected only once. As yet, its antigen is unknown. One end of the junction fails to match germline, which may point to a read error.

This chain links TRBV7-7 with TRBJ2-2; 7 bases agree with TRBD1. The TCR comes from a human donor with alopecia areata. Sequenced material: CD4+ T cells sorted from blood, taken at week 0. The CDR3 region is CASSPSVRGPNTGELFF. In nucleotides, the CDR3 is TGTGCTAGCAGCCCCTCAGTAAGGGGGCCGAACACCGGGGAGCTGTTTTTT.